These T cell receptor beta chains were read from a single sample in a study of identical twins. TCRdb re-analysed the 5' RACE reads in MiXCR, keeping a single row per CDR3 protein. The sample lists around 960,000 distinct CDR3 sequences, roughly 12% occurring once. The sample was also linked to a second study, of yellow fever vaccine responses in identical twins.

The sequenced sample was PBMCs. The receptors here all came from a woman aged 18-30 years in good health. The CDR3 runs from the conserved cysteine through the conserved F or W. A D gene is named only where the DNA matches it firmly. The size of a clone is reported for some rows only, either as once, few or many, or as a class for expanded clones.

clone_size cdr3_length j_call d_call v_call cdr3_nt cdr3_aa
NA 14 TRBJ2-5 TRBD2 TRBV6-1 TGTGCCAGCAGAAGCGGGAGGGCCATCGAGACCCAGTACTTC CASRSGRAIETQYF
many 13 TRBJ2-5 NA TRBV5-1 TGCGCCAGCAGCTTGGATCCCCTAGAGACCCAGTACTTC CASSLDPLETQYF
many 13 TRBJ1-1 TRBD1 TRBV10-3 TGTGCCATCAGTAGGGGGCTGGACACTGAAGCTTTCTTT CAISRGLDTEAFF
NA 17 TRBJ1-1 NA TRBV25-1 TGTGCCAGCAGTGAAGTGGGGAACAGGTACATGAACACTGAAGCTTTCTTT CASSEVGNRYMNTEAFF
NA 14 TRBJ2-5 NA TRBV2 TGTGCCAGCAGTGATGCGGGACGAGAAGAGACCCAGTACTTC CASSDAGREETQYF
few 16 TRBJ1-3 NA TRBV6-2/TRBV6-3 TGTGCCAGCAGTTACTCAGCTGTGGTTTCTGGAAACACCATATATTTT CASSYSAVVSGNTIYF
NA 14 TRBJ2-7 TRBD1 TRBV5-1 TGCGCCAGCAGCGTCGACAGGGGGCTGAGGGAGCAGTACTTC CASSVDRGLREQYF
NA 13 TRBJ2-7 NA TRBV7-3 TGTGCCAGCAGCTTCGGGAAATCCTACGAGCAGTACTTC CASSFGKSYEQYF
few 14 TRBJ1-2 TRBD1 TRBV12-3/TRBV12-4 TGTGCCAGCATGGACAGGGGGCGCGCCTATGGCTACACCTTC CASMDRGRAYGYTF
NA 15 TRBJ2-1 TRBD2 TRBV29-1 TGCAGCGTTTACAGGGTTGGACTAGCGGGGGGGCCGGAGTTCTTC CSVYRVGLAGGPEFF
NA 14 TRBJ2-1 TRBD2 TRBV12-3/TRBV12-4 TGTGCCAGCACCCCCGGGACTAACTCTCGCCGGCAGTTCTTC CASTPGTNSRRQFF
few 14 TRBJ2-7 TRBD2 TRBV5-1 TGCGCCAGCAGCTTGGGGGGACTAGTATACGAGCAGTACTTC CASSLGGLVYEQYF
NA 16 TRBJ2-2 NA TRBV6-5 TGTGCCAGCAGTTACTCGCCGACAGGGAACACCGGGGAGCTGTTTTTT CASSYSPTGNTGELFF
NA 14 TRBJ2-2 NA TRBV7-2 TGTGCCAGCAGATTAGAGAGAGGATCCGGGGAGCTGTTTTTT CASRLERGSGELFF
few 12 TRBJ1-6 NA TRBV20-1 TGCAGTGCGTCCCCAACAAATTCACCCCTCCACTTT CSASPTNSPLHF
NA 15 TRBJ1-1 NA TRBV3-1 TGTGCCACCTCCCAAGACGGTGGCGGGGACACTGAAGCTTTCTTT CATSQDGGGDTEAFF
few 12 TRBJ1-2 NA TRBV6-1 TGTGCCAGCAGATTGCGAGGGGCTGGCTACACCTTC CASRLRGAGYTF
many 15 TRBJ2-3 TRBD2 TRBV20-1 TGCAGTGCTAGTGGGACTAGCGGACCCACAGATACGCAGTATTTT CSASGTSGPTDTQYF
few 15 TRBJ2-5 TRBD2 TRBV24-1 TGTGCCACCTCAAAAGGCGGGAGTGGTGGAGAGACCCAGTACTTC CATSKGGSGGETQYF
many 15 TRBJ2-3 TRBD2 TRBV28 TGTGCCAGCAGTTTAGTAAGGACTAGAGGTGATACGCAGTATTTT CASSLVRTRGDTQYF
NA 14 TRBJ2-1 NA TRBV6-1 TGTGCCAGCGGTGGGGGTAGCGGATACAATGAGCAGTTCTTC CASGGGSGYNEQFF
NA 13 TRBJ2-7 NA TRBV28 TGTGCCAGCAGTGGACCCGGGGTTTACGAGCAGTACTTC CASSGPGVYEQYF
few 14 TRBJ1-4 NA TRBV7-9 TGTGCCAGCAGCCAATCAAGTGGGGATGAAAAACTGTTTTTT CASSQSSGDEKLFF